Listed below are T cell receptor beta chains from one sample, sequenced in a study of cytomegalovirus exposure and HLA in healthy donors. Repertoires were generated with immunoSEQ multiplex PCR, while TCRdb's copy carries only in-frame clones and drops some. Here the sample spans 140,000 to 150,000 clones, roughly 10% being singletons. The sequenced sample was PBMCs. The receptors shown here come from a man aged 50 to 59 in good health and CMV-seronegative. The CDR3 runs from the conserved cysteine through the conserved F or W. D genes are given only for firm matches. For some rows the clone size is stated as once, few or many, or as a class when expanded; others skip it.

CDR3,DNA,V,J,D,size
CSVLAGGQQFF,TGCAGCGTTCTTGCGGGGGGGCAACAGTTCTTC,TRBV29-1,TRBJ2-1,TRBD2,-
CASSPSETQYF,TGTGCCAGCAGCCCTTCTGAGACCCAGTACTTC,TRBV7-2,TRBJ2-5,-,-
CASSYTGATNTEAFF,TGTGCCAGCAGTTACACAGGGGCAACGAACACTGAAGCTTTCTTT,TRBV6-5,TRBJ1-1,TRBD1,few
CAPRGYEQYF,TGTGCCCCCCGGGGTTACGAGCAGTACTTC,TRBV6-1,TRBJ2-7,-,few
CASSNRDSGTGELFF,TGTGCCAGCAGCAACCGGGACAGTGGGACCGGGGAGCTGTTTTTT,TRBV6-5,TRBJ2-2,TRBD1,-
CASSLGRQEVGELFF,TGTGCCAGCAGCTTAGGACGTCAGGAGGTCGGGGAGCTGTTTTTT,TRBV7-3,TRBJ2-2,-,few
CSVLVSLAKNIQYF,TGCAGCGTTTTAGTCTCCCTAGCCAAAAACATTCAGTACTTC,TRBV29-1,TRBJ2-4,-,few
CASSNRGQGGGQPQHF,TGTGCCAGTAGTAATCGGGGACAGGGAGGGGGACAGCCCCAGCATTTT,TRBV19,TRBJ1-5,TRBD1,-
CASSPRVGNEQFF,TGTGCCAGCAGTCCCCGTGTCGGCAATGAGCAGTTCTTC,TRBV5-4,TRBJ2-1,-,-
CASSPETGGYEQYF,TGTGCCAGCTCACCAGAGACAGGGGGCTACGAGCAGTACTTC,TRBV18,TRBJ2-7,TRBD1,-
CASSSGDRGYNEQFF,TGCGCCAGCAGTTCAGGGGACAGGGGCTACAATGAGCAGTTCTTC,TRBV4-1,TRBJ2-1,TRBD1,-
CASRQGWTEAFF,TGTGCCAGCAGACAGGGTTGGACTGAAGCTTTCTTT,TRBV6-5,TRBJ1-1,-,-
CASSISGTSGVGTYNEQFF,TGTGCCAGCAGCATATCCGGGACTAGCGGGGTAGGGACCTACAATGAGCAGTTCTTC,TRBV11-3,TRBJ2-1,TRBD2,few
CASSLVTGSNSPLHF,TGTGCCAGCAGCTTAGTGACAGGGTCTAATTCACCCCTCCACTTT,TRBV7-2,TRBJ1-6,TRBD1,-
CASSFNRDYGYTF,TGTGCCAGCAGTTTCAACAGGGACTATGGCTACACCTTC,TRBV28,TRBJ1-2,-,-
CASSLNQGDTEAFF,TGCGCCAGCAGCTTGAATCAGGGTGACACTGAAGCTTTCTTT,TRBV5-1,TRBJ1-1,-,few
CASSPQGLGNQPQHF,TGTGCCAGCAGCCCACAGGGGTTGGGCAATCAGCCCCAGCATTTT,TRBV6-1,TRBJ1-5,TRBD1,few
CASSLTVYYGYTF,TGTGCCAGCAGTTTGACAGTCTACTATGGCTACACCTTC,TRBV28,TRBJ1-2,-,-
CASNAGGGDTDTQYF,TGTGCCAGCAACGCGGGAGGGGGGGACACAGATACGCAGTATTTT,TRBV28,TRBJ2-3,TRBD2,-
CASSFESAGANVLTF,TGTGCCAGCAGCTTTGAATCGGCTGGGGCCAACGTCCTGACTTTC,TRBV7-9,TRBJ2-6,-,few
CASSERGQPQHF,TGTGCCAGCAGTGAAAGGGGGCAGCCCCAGCATTTT,TRBV6-1,TRBJ1-5,-,few
CASSQIRDRGNEQYF,TGTGCCAGCTCACAAATTAGGGACAGGGGTAACGAGCAGTACTTC,TRBV18,TRBJ2-7,TRBD1,-
CASSSRGRGFPEAFF,TGTGCCAGCAGCTCGAGGGGGCGCGGTTTTCCTGAAGCTTTCTTT,TRBV7-9,TRBJ1-1,TRBD1,-
CASSSAGTAMNTIYF,TGCGCCAGCAGCTCGGCGGGGACAGCCATGAACACCATATATTTT,TRBV5-1,TRBJ1-3,TRBD1,-
CASSSQWGISYGYTF,TGTGCCAGCAGTTCCCAGTGGGGCATAAGCTATGGCTACACCTTC,TRBV5-4,TRBJ1-2,-,-
CASSPSSGTGDEQFF,TGTGCCAGCAGTCCCAGCTCGGGTACGGGGGATGAGCAGTTCTTC,TRBV2,TRBJ2-1,-,few
CASSEYRTPFSNQPQHF,TGTGCCAGCAGTGAATATAGGACACCCTTTAGCAATCAGCCCCAGCATTTT,TRBV6-1,TRBJ1-5,-,-
CASSLDSGFTGELFF,TGTGCCAGCAGCTTAGATTCGGGATTCACCGGGGAGCTGTTTTTT,TRBV11-3,TRBJ2-2,-,few
CASSHWTSGYIGELFF,TGTGCCAGCAGCCATTGGACTAGCGGGTATATCGGGGAGCTGTTTTTT,TRBV14,TRBJ2-2,TRBD2,-
CASSSSSGVGDTQYF,TGTGCCAGCAGCTCGTCTAGCGGGGTAGGTGATACGCAGTATTTT,TRBV5-4,TRBJ2-3,TRBD2,few
CASSVSGMSYEKLFF,TGTGCCAGCAGCGTGTCAGGGATGAGTTATGAAAAACTGTTTTTT,TRBV9,TRBJ1-4,-,-
CASTVGSGREKLFF,TGTGCCAGCACGGTCGGATCGGGTCGGGAAAAACTGTTTTTT,TRBV2,TRBJ1-4,-,few
CAWSVLHRDGSYEQYF,TGTGCCTGGAGTGTACTTCACAGGGACGGGTCCTACGAGCAGTACTTC,TRBV30,TRBJ2-7,-,few